This T cell receptor beta chain is from a study of identical twins. TCRdb redid the calling of the 5' RACE reads with MiXCR, one entry per CDR3 protein. The table records 450,000 or so distinct CDR3 sequences, less than 25% of them present only once. V lost 4 bases and J lost 1; bases outside the gene matches: 3. The CDR3 loop spans 15 amino acids. Germline V gives CDR1 KGHDR, CDR2 SFDVKD. These data are also associated with another study on T cells expressing NK-cell markers.

The rearrangement joins TRBV24-1 to TRBJ2-1; TRBD1 matches 7 bases. This receptor was taken from a woman younger than 35 in good health. The sample taken for sequencing was CD4+ T cells sorted from blood. CDR3 bases: TGTGCCACCAGTGAATCACAGGGGTCCTACAATGAGCAGTTCTTC. Translation gives CATSESQGSYNEQFF.